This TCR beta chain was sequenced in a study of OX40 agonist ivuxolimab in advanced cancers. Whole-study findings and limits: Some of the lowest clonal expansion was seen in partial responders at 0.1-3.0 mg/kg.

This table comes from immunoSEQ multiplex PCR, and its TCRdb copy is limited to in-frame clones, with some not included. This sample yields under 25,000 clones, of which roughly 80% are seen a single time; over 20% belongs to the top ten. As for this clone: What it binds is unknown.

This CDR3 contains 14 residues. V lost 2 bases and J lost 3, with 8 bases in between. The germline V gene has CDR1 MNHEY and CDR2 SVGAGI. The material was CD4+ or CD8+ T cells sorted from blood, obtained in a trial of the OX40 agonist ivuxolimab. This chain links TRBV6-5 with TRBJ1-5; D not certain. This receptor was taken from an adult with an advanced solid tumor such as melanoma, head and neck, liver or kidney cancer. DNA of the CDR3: TGTGCCAGCAGTTACGGGAGGTACAATCAGCCCCAGCATTTT. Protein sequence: CASSYGRYNQPQHF.